This section outlines one T cell receptor beta chain sequence together with its context. The sample belongs to a study of PD-L1 blockade in urothelial cancer. Looking at the study overall: Patients commenced atezolizumab in the mid-2010s, and it was given at 1,200 mg intravenously every 3 weeks. Analysis of blood occurred 3 weeks (second dose) and 6 weeks after treatment start.

Per the germline V gene, CDR1 is MRHNA and CDR2 is SNTAGT. Trimming at V came to 9 bases and at J to 0 bases, leaving 7 bases not matched to a gene. This CDR3 comprises 16 residues. Every patient provided from 1 to 8 samples, collected pretreatment and on-treatment. TCRdb keeps only in-frame clones here, not all; method: immunoSEQ multiplex PCR. The sample yields some 84,000 clones, 82% seen once. J is TRBJ2-6 and V is TRBV6-4, with 8 positions matching TRBD2. Sample: PBMCs, taken around atezolizumab (anti-PD-L1) treatment. The sequence was obtained from a man aged 65 to 85 with urothelial cancer. The CDR3 sequence is CASPGLADSGANVLTF. The CDR3 nucleotides are TGTGCCAGTCCAGGACTAGCCGACTCTGGGGCCAACGTCCTGACTTTC.